Presented here are 14 T cell receptor beta chains from one specimen sequenced in a study of technical replicates of blood from several donors. Produced via immunoSEQ multiplex PCR; TCRdb's table is partial and in-frame only. The sample yields 70,000 or so clones, 75% to 90% seen once. The specimen sequenced was PBMCs. Receptors were obtained from a human donor in good health. Some clones in this sample may be carry-over from other donors' samples.

The chain joins TRBV7-6 to TRBJ1-2; 8 bases agree with TRBD1. CDR1 and CDR2 from the germline V gene are SGHVS and FNYEAQ. With V trimmed by 1 base and J by 2 bases, 0 bases remained unmatched. This CDR3 comprises 14 residues. This CDR3 is CASSLGQGNYGYTF. CDR3 in DNA: TGTGCCAGCAGCTTAGGACAGGGGAACTATGGCTACACCTTC.

The chain employs TRBV9 and TRBJ2-1; no reliable D call. The germline V gene encodes CDR1 SGDLS and CDR2 YYNGEE. The germline V and J ends were trimmed by 4 bases and 4 bases, with 9 bases remaining between them. The CDR3 sequence is 13 residues long. CDR3 region: CASSLSHYNEQFF. The CDR3 DNA reads as TGTGCCAGCAGCCTGAGTCATTACAATGAGCAGTTCTTC.

V and J are TRBV7-9 and TRBJ2-7; 11 nucleotides agree with TRBD2. Germline trimming cut 1 base from V and 4 bases from J; bases unmatched to any gene: 3. From germline, CDR1 is SEHNR and CDR2 FQNEAQ (reference sequence). This CDR3 spans 15 amino acids. CDR3 sequence reads: CASSLVLAGGYEQYF. Written as DNA, the CDR3 is TGTGCCAGCAGCTTAGTTCTAGCGGGAGGATACGAGCAGTACTTC.

The rearrangement uses TRBV7-3 and TRBJ2-1; 7 bases are shared with TRBD1. The CDR3 totals 16 residues. The junction had 12 bases not matched to a gene; V was cut back by 5 bases and J by 5 bases. Germline assignment: CDR1 SGHTA and CDR2 FQGTGA. In nucleotides, the CDR3 is TGTGCCAGCAGCCCTCAGACAGGGATCAGTAACAATGAGCAGTTCTTC. Encoded protein: CASSPQTGISNNEQFF.

This chain connects TRBV7-2 to TRBJ1-6, with no clear D. CDR3 length: 14 amino acids. Germline loops: CDR1 SGHTA, CDR2 FQGNSA. Trimming removed 8 bases from V and 5 bases from J, with 13 bases in between. The DNA for the CDR3 is TGTGCCAGCGTCGCCCGATACAATAATTCACCCCTCCACTTT. Translating gives CASVARYNNSPLHF. The variable domain in full, with the rest retrieved from reference TRBV7-2 and TRBJ1-6, is GAGVSQSPSNKVTEKGKDVELRCDPISGHTALYWYRQSLGQGLEFLIYFQGNSAPDKSGLPSDRFSAERTGGSVSTLTIQRTQQEDSAVYLCASVARYNNSPLHFGNGTRLTVT.

V is TRBV29-1 and J is TRBJ2-4, with TRBD1 identical over 8 bases. The trim removed 7 bases at V and 9 bases at J, leaving 5 bases unmatched. CDR3 length equals 11 residues. Germline V gives CDR1 SQVTM, CDR2 ANQGSEA. Here the CDR3 reads CSAGQGGIQYF. The CDR3 DNA sequence: TGCAGCGCTGGACAGGGAGGCATTCAGTACTTC. The variable domain in full, with the rest retrieved from reference TRBV29-1 and TRBJ2-4, is SAVISQKPSRDICQRGTSLTIQCQVDSQVTMMFWYRQQPGQSLTLIATANQGSEATYESGFVIDKFPISRPNLTFSTLTVSNMSPEDSSIYLCSAGQGGIQYFGAGTRLSVL.

This chain uses TRBV10-3 with TRBJ1-2, with D possibly TRBD1 on 6 matching bases. Trimming took 8 bases from V and 2 from J, leaving 9 bases between them. This CDR3 region has 12 residues. Germline V gene lookup returns CDR1 ENHRY and CDR2 SYGVKD. The CDR3 loop is CAIETGNYGYTF. DNA of the CDR3: TGTGCCATCGAAACAGGGAACTATGGCTACACCTTC.

V gene TRBV7-6 combines with J gene TRBJ2-1; D call uncertain. The CDR3 length is 14 residues. V lost 3 bases and J lost 1, with 7 bases in between. Germline V CDR1 and CDR2: SGHVS, FNYEAQ. The CDR3 bases are TGTGCCAGCAGCTTCGGCGGATCCTACAATGAGCAGTTCTTC. Amino acids: CASSFGGSYNEQFF.

The V and J genes are TRBV6-6 and TRBJ2-7; a possible D gene is TRBD2 (7 bases). The V end lost 0 bases, the J end lost 2 bases, and 14 bases lay between the germline ends. CDR3 length: 16 residues. Per the germline V gene, CDR1 is MNHNY and CDR2 is SVGAGI (reference sequence). The CDR3 spells CASSYSMSGTTYEQYF. CDR3 DNA: TGTGCCAGCAGTTACTCGATGAGCGGGACAACCTACGAGCAGTACTTC.

The rearrangement uses TRBV7-3 and TRBJ2-2; 8 nucleotides match TRBD2. The CDR3 has 14 amino acids. Looked up from germline, CDR1 is SGHTA and CDR2 is FQGTGA. With V trimmed by 8 bases and J by 4 bases, 6 bases remained unmatched. This CDR3 reads CASSIAGSTGELFF. The CDR3 nucleotides read TGTGCCAGCTCGATAGCGGGAAGCACCGGGGAGCTGTTTTTT.

This clone was recorded only once. The chain uses TRBV11-2 and TRBJ2-5, with a tentative D call TRBD1 (5 bases). CDR1 SGHAT and CDR2 FQNNGV come from the germline V gene. CDR3 length: 14 residues. The V end lost 4 bases, the J end lost 6 bases, and 15 bases lay between the germline ends. The CDR3 region has the DNA TGTGCCAGCAGCTCAAGCCAGGGCCTACAGACCCAGTACTTC. This gives the protein CASSSSQGLQTQYF.

The V and J genes are TRBV6-1 and TRBJ1-6, with 9 bases fitting TRBD1. Unmatched junction bases numbered 9, after V lost 4 bases and J lost 11 bases. This CDR3 contains 15 residues. The germline V gene has CDR1 MNHNS and CDR2 SASEGT. CDR3 coding DNA: TGTGCCAGCAGTGCCACCGGGACAGGGCCGACACCCCTCCACTTT. Encoded protein: CASSATGTGPTPLHF.

DNA for the CDR3: TGTGCCAGCAGCCCGACTAGCGGGGGTGAGACCCAGTACTTC. The encoded protein is CASSPTSGGETQYF. This chain joins TRBV7-7 and TRBJ2-5; TRBD2 agrees at 12 bases. Germline trimming cut 5 bases from V and 5 bases from J; bases unmatched to any gene: 3. Germline V gene sequence: CDR1 SSHAT, CDR2 FNYEAQ (reference sequence). This CDR3 is 14 amino acids long.

The J gene is TRBJ1-6, the V gene TRBV7-2; 7 positions agree with TRBD1. Germline trimming cut 5 bases from V and 8 bases from J; bases unmatched to any gene: 9. Germline V gives CDR1 SGHTA, CDR2 FQGNSA. This CDR3 spans 15 amino acids. The CDR3 bases are TGTGCCAGCAGCATAAGACAGGGTCAGGATTCACCCCTCCACTTT. It encodes CASSIRQGQDSPLHF.